This TCR beta chain was identified during a study of OX40 agonist ivuxolimab in advanced cancers. Only one count was recorded for this clone. TCRdb keeps only in-frame clones here, not all; method: immunoSEQ multiplex PCR. The table records about 40,000 clones, approximately 80% of them present only once. CDR3 length: 18 residues. The V gene is TRBV21-1, the J gene TRBJ2-6. TRBV21-1 constitutes a pseudogene. Here the sequenced sample was CD4+ or CD8+ T cells sorted from blood, taken in a trial of the OX40 agonist ivuxolimab. The source of this sequence is an adult with an advanced solid tumor such as melanoma, head and neck, liver or kidney cancer. The CDR3 protein is CASNRRQGTSSGANVLTF. The CDR3 DNA sequence: TGTGCCAGCAACAGAAGACAGGGGACTAGCTCTGGGGCCAACGTCCTGACTTTC.